Here is one T cell receptor beta chain with its context. The sample originates from a study of blood T cell repertoires in COVID-19. About the study: Sample material is recorded as cDNA or gDNA derived from T cells, B-cell-depleted T cells, or PBMCs.

The authors' processing: Reference gene primer amplification in the assay estimated nucleated cell counts. Only in-frame clones appear in the TCRdb table, and some are missing; sequencing was by immunoSEQ multiplex PCR. Clone size and the V and J calls come from that table; the DNA yielded D and trimming. The sample lists about 130,000 clones, 75% to 90% seen once, with 3.5% to 5% in the top ten. This sequence originates from a human donor in a cohort sampled during active COVID-19. The sample consisted of peripheral blood.

The chain's CDR3 is CASSVTGRGYTF. In nucleotides, the CDR3 is TGTGCCAGCAGTGTGACAGGGCGAGGCTACACCTTC. The rearrangement uses TRBV12-3 or TRBV12-4 and TRBJ1-2; TRBD1 agrees at 7 bases. The CDR3 is made up of 12 amino acids. V was pared by 5 bases and J by 8 bases, with 5 bases of the junction left unmatched.